These 6 T cell receptor beta chains came from one sample sequenced in a study of radiotherapy plus CTLA-4 blockade in lung cancer. Here immunoSEQ multiplex PCR was the method, and the copy in TCRdb shows in-frame clones only, minus some. The sample comprises about 110,000 clones, about 85% of which are singletons, and over 2% rests with the top ten. The input for sequencing was peripheral blood, taken from a patient treated with radiotherapy plus ipilimumab. The receptors derive from a human donor with non-small cell lung cancer that progressed on radiotherapy plus ipilimumab. Some clones in this sample may be carry-over from other donors' samples.

The chain carries TRBV4-1 and TRBJ1-4, with 7 bases fitting TRBD1. The CDR3 sequence is 15 residues long. J lost 10 bases, V lost 0 bases, and 8 bases had no gene match. CDR1 is MGHRA and CDR2 is YSYEKL in the germline V gene. This CDR3 is CASSQDQGDSRKLFF. CDR3 in DNA: TGCGCCAGCAGCCAAGATCAGGGGGACAGTAGAAAACTGTTTTTT.

This clone turned up a few times. V gene TRBV5-6 combines with J gene TRBJ1-2; 10 bases match TRBD1. CDR3 length: 14 residues. The J segment lost 5 bases and the V segment lost 4 bases, leaving 5 bases of the junction unmatched. Germline V CDR1 and CDR2: SGHDT, YYEEEE. The chain's CDR3 is CASSPTGGTYGYTF. CDR3 nucleotides: TGTGCCAGCAGCCCGACAGGGGGCACGTATGGCTACACCTTC.

A few counts support this clone. V is TRBV19 and J is TRBJ1-6; D unresolved. This CDR3 contains 12 residues. The germline V gene encodes CDR1 LNHDA and CDR2 SQIVND (reference sequence). Trimming shortened V by 3 bases and J by 9 bases, and 6 bases separated the two germline ends. Here the CDR3 DNA reads TGTGCCAGTAGTATCCGAGGTTCACCCCTCCACTTT. It encodes CASSIRGSPLHF.

V gene TRBV28 combines with J gene TRBJ2-7, with 7 bases identical to TRBD2. CDR3 length: 16 residues. V was clipped by 3 bases and J by 2 bases; unmatched bases: 10. Germline V gives CDR1 MDHEN, CDR2 SYDVKM. CDR3 bases: TGTGCCAGCAGTTTGGGGCTCGGGGGGACTACCTACGAGCAGTACTTC. It is translated as CASSLGLGGTTYEQYF.

In this sample, this clone turned up a few times. The chain carries TRBV5-1 and TRBJ1-6, with D possibly being TRBD1 (6 bases). The CDR3 has 17 residues. Germline V gene data show CDR1 as SGHRS and CDR2 as YFSETQ. V lost 1 base and J lost 10, with 21 bases in between. The CDR3 sequence: CASSLNLNRVSASPLHF. CDR3 sequence (DNA): TGCGCCAGCAGCTTGAACCTGAACAGGGTCTCAGCGTCACCCCTCCACTTT.

The chain couples TRBV4-2 to TRBJ2-1; D may be TRBD1 (6 bases). The CDR3 totals 16 residues. Looked up from germline, CDR1 is LGHNA and CDR2 is YNFKEQ. V shed 0 bases and J shed 4 bases, with 13 bases lying between them. The CDR3 nucleotides read TGTGCCAGCAGCCAAGATCAACTTACAGGGTACAATGAGCAGTTCTTC. It codes for CASSQDQLTGYNEQFF.